One sample yielded the 30 T cell receptor beta chains listed below, sequenced in a study of blood T cell repertoires in COVID-19. Some clones are missing from TCRdb's copy, which holds only in-frame ones; the method was immunoSEQ multiplex PCR. The sample lists around 15,000 clones; approximately 86% were seen once. Material for sequencing was peripheral blood. Receptor source: a human donor in a cohort sampled during active COVID-19.

The CDR3 is CASSWDRGGETQYF. CDR3 DNA: TGTGCCAGCAGCTGGGACAGGGGCGGGGAGACCCAGTACTTC. The V and J genes are TRBV5-6 and TRBJ2-5; 10 nucleotides align to TRBD1. The germline gives CDR1 SGHDT, CDR2 YYEEEE. With V trimmed by 3 bases and J by 5 bases, 4 bases remained unmatched. CDR3 length equals 14 residues.

The chain recombines TRBV6-1 with TRBJ2-6; possible D gene TRBD1, 6 bases. The germline CDR1 and CDR2 sequences are MNHNS and SASEGT. The CDR3 extends over 16 amino acids. V dropped 2 bases and J dropped 13 bases, with 21 bases sitting between them. CDR3 DNA sequence: TGTGCCAGCAGTGAACACTCTCGACAGGCCTCTTTTGTCCTGACTTTC. It translates to CASSEHSRQASFVLTF.

J is TRBJ2-1 and V is TRBV5-1; D ambiguous. Germline loops: CDR1 SGHRS, CDR2 YFSETQ. V lost 0 bases to trimming and J lost 6 bases, with 10 bases between them. The CDR3 extends over 14 amino acids. The CDR3 sequence: CASSLGAASNEQFF. The CDR3 coding sequence is TGCGCCAGCAGCTTGGGGGCAGCCTCCAATGAGCAGTTCTTC. Full variable domain (rest looked up from reference TRBV5-1 and TRBJ2-1): KAGVTQTPRYLIKTRGQQVTLSCSPISGHRSVSWYQQTPGQGLQFLFEYFSETQRNKGNFPGRFSGRQFSNSRSEMNVSTLELGDSALYLCASSLGAASNEQFFGPGTRLTVL.

This clone came up once. The V and J genes are TRBV10-3 and TRBJ2-1, with TRBD2 matching over 14 bases. The CDR3 contains 17 residues. V was clipped by 5 bases and J by 6 bases; unmatched bases: 9. Germline-derived CDR1 and CDR2 are ENHRY and SYGVKD. The CDR3: CAISPGLAGGSSNEQFF. CDR3 DNA: TGTGCCATCAGTCCAGGACTAGCGGGGGGAAGTTCCAATGAGCAGTTCTTC.

The CDR3 region is CATSQGRLDYGYTF. Written as DNA, the CDR3 is TGTGCCACCAGTCAGGGAAGGTTGGACTATGGCTACACCTTC. The chain couples TRBV15 to TRBJ1-2; D might be TRBD1 (5 bases). V lost 6 bases to trimming and J lost 3 bases, with 14 bases between them. The CDR3 spans 14 residues. Germline V gives CDR1 LNHNV, CDR2 YYDKDF (reference sequence).

This clone came up once. The chain is built from TRBV18 and TRBJ2-6; the D gene is possibly TRBD2 (6 bases). CDR1 is KGHSH and CDR2 is LQKENI in the germline V gene. The CDR3 sequence is 17 residues long. Between the trimmed V and J ends, which lost 0 bases and 2 bases, there was a span of 11 bases. CDR3 nucleotides: TGTGCCAGCTCACCACCTTGGGCGGGGACTGGGGCCAACGTCCTGACTTTC. Translation: CASSPPWAGTGANVLTF.

The chain employs TRBV7-9 and TRBJ1-5; D remains unclear. The CDR3 is 12 amino acids. Germline lookup yields CDR1 SEHNR and CDR2 FQNEAQ (reference sequence). With 4 bases removed from V and 9 bases from J, the gap between germline ends came to 10 bases. CDR3 amino acids: CASSSRDRPQHF. The CDR3 DNA reads TGTGCCAGCAGCTCCCGCGATCGGCCCCAGCATTTT.

This clone was recorded once. The chain couples TRBV9 to TRBJ1-6, with D perhaps TRBD1 (5 bases). Per germline, CDR1 SGDLS and CDR2 YYNGEE. This CDR3 contains 13 residues. The ends were cut back, 0 bases at V and 13 bases at J, with 11 bases in the middle. CDR3 sequence reads: CASSVGEGWPLHF. In DNA form, the CDR3 reads TGTGCCAGCAGCGTAGGGGAGGGGTGGCCCCTCCACTTT.

As to this clone: Other nucleotide sequences from this sample produce the same CDR3. The rearrangement uses TRBV4-3 and TRBJ2-7; TRBD2 matches at 8 bases. V dropped 5 bases and J dropped 2; count of bases not matched to a gene: 5. Germline loops: CDR1 LGHNA, CDR2 YSLEER. The CDR3 runs to 14 residues. The CDR3 nucleotides are TGCGCCAGCAGCGACAGCGGGAGAACCTACGAGCAGTACTTC. It translates to CASSDSGRTYEQYF.

The rearrangement joins TRBV28 to TRBJ2-1; D is perhaps TRBD2 (6 bases). The CDR3 extends over 14 amino acids. Germline CDR1 is MDHEN and CDR2 is SYDVKM. Trimming took 6 bases from V and 2 from J, leaving 11 bases between them. The CDR3 here is CASSGASAYNEQFF. The CDR3, as DNA: TGTGCCAGCAGCGGAGCTAGCGCCTACAATGAGCAGTTCTTC.

In its sample, this clone was seen once. This sequence joins TRBV7-3 and TRBJ1-1, with a weak D call TRBD1 (6 bases). Germline V gene data show CDR1 as SGHTA and CDR2 as FQGTGA. The CDR3 sequence is 14 residues long. The V end lost 5 bases, the J end lost 6 bases, and 16 bases lay between the germline ends. CDR3: CASSRDSGEPEAFF. The CDR3 bases are TGTGCCAGCAGCAGAGACTCAGGGGAGCCTGAAGCTTTCTTT.

This clone was seen once. The chain uses TRBV1 and TRBJ1-2; the table's D gene call, TRBD1, was not cross checked with the DNA. TRBV1 is a listed pseudogene. This CDR3 is built from 15 residues. The CDR3 spells CTSSLYKRQGAHYTF. The DNA of the CDR3 is TGCACCAGCAGCCTCTATAAGAGACAGGGGGCCCACTACACCTTC.

A remark on this clone: Other DNA variants within this sample encode the same CDR3. The chain couples TRBV27 to TRBJ2-5, with D hard to call. The CDR3 length is 14 residues. V was pared by 6 bases and J by 1 base, with 12 bases between. Germline CDR1 reads MNHEY; CDR2 reads SMNVEV (reference sequence). CDR3 sequence reads: CASSHSSPQETQYF. CDR3 coding DNA: TGTGCCAGCAGCCACTCCTCTCCCCAAGAGACCCAGTACTTC.

V usage is TRBV11-2 and J usage is TRBJ1-3; a possible D gene is TRBD1 (6 bases). This CDR3 contains 16 residues. CDR1 SGHAT and CDR2 FQNNGV come from the germline V gene. Trimming stripped 5 bases from V and 0 bases from J, with 14 bases between. CDR3 sequence (DNA): TGTGCCAGCAGCCCGGACAGAACCATCTCTGGAAACACCATATATTTT. Encoded protein: CASSPDRTISGNTIYF. Full variable domain (missing parts from reference TRBV11-2 and TRBJ1-3): EAGVAQSPRYKIIEKRQSVAFWCNPISGHATLYWYQQILGQGPKLLIQFQNNGVVDDSQLPKDRFSAERLKGVDSTLKIQPAKLEDSAVYLCASSPDRTISGNTIYFGEGSWLTVV.

The chain recombines TRBV4-2 with TRBJ1-1; D unclear. The V end was cut by 0 bases, the J end by 1 base, with 6 bases between. Germline V gene sequence: CDR1 LGHNA, CDR2 YNFKEQ. There are 14 residues in the CDR3. The CDR3 DNA sequence: TGTGCCAGCAGCCAAGAGATTAGGAACACTGAAGCTTTCTTT. Translated, it gives CASSQEIRNTEAFF.

This clone has a single count. V gene TRBV5-5 combines with J gene TRBJ1-3; D unclear. Trimming stripped 2 bases from V and 7 bases from J, with 13 bases between. CDR1 is SGHKS, CDR2 YYEKEE, per germline (reference sequence). The length of the CDR3 is 14 residues. CDR3 coding DNA: TGTGCCAGCAGCTTACCCACCTCAGCGAACACCATATATTTT. This sequence encodes CASSLPTSANTIYF.

The rearrangement links TRBV11-3 to TRBJ2-7; D may be TRBD2 (6 bases). V was shortened by 5 bases and J by 2 bases, with 16 bases between the two germline ends. In germline, CDR1 is SGHNT, CDR2 YENEEA. The CDR3 length is 15 residues. CDR3 DNA sequence: TGTGCCAGCAGCCCGGGGGTCCAGAGCGCCTACGAGCAGTACTTC. It yields the protein CASSPGVQSAYEQYF. Supplemented by reference TRBV11-3 and TRBJ2-7, the full variable domain reads EAGVVQSPRYKIIEKKQPVAFWCNPISGHNTLYWYLQNLGQGPELLIRYENEEAVDDSQLPKDRFSAERLKGVDSTLKIQPAELGDSAVYLCASSPGVQSAYEQYFGPGTRLTVT.

This clone was seen a handful of times. The chain employs TRBV7-2 and TRBJ1-1; D not resolved. This CDR3 region has 13 residues. CDR1 and CDR2 (germline): SGHTA, FQGNSA. V dropped 8 bases and J dropped 1 base, with 11 bases sitting between them. In DNA, the CDR3 is TGTGCCAGCGCTCAACAGAGGAACACTGAAGCTTTCTTT. Amino acid sequence: CASAQQRNTEAFF.

J is TRBJ2-1 and V is TRBV2; TRBD2 might be the D (5 bases). This CDR3 region has 14 residues. Germline CDR1 reads SNHLY; CDR2 reads FYNNEI. The germline V and J ends were trimmed by 5 bases and 2 bases, with 10 bases remaining between them. This chain's CDR3 is CASSSFGAYNEQFF. The DNA of the CDR3 is TGTGCCAGCAGTAGCTTCGGGGCCTACAATGAGCAGTTCTTC.

The V call is TRBV4-1, the J call TRBJ2-1; D is undetermined. This CDR3 has 13 amino acids. From germline, CDR1 is MGHRA and CDR2 YSYEKL. Trimming pared 0 bases from V and 5 bases from J, leaving 5 bases between. CDR3 sequence: CASSQDPDNEQFF. The CDR3 nucleotides read TGCGCCAGCAGCCAAGATCCGGACAATGAGCAGTTCTTC.

The genes are TRBV6-5 and TRBJ1-1, with 8 bases matching TRBD1. CDR1 and CDR2 from the germline V gene are MNHEY and SVGAGI. The V and J ends lost 4 bases and 1 base, in that order; junction bases with no gene match: 5. CDR3 length: 15 residues. CDR3: CASSSPTGGNTEAFF. CDR3 coding DNA: TGTGCCAGCAGTTCGCCCACAGGGGGGAACACTGAAGCTTTCTTT.

In its sample, this clone was seen once. J is TRBJ2-2 and V is TRBV28, with TRBD2 matching 10 bases. The CDR3 covers 16 residues. Germline V gene lookup returns CDR1 MDHEN and CDR2 SYDVKM. Unmatched junction bases numbered 7, after V lost 2 bases and J lost 7 bases. The CDR3 DNA reads as TGTGCCAGCAGTTTAGAGCGGGGGGGCAATAACGGGGAGCTGTTTTTT. It encodes CASSLERGGNNGELFF.

This clone appeared a few times. The gene calls are TRBV19 and TRBJ1-5, with 9 nucleotides matching TRBD1. The junction had 12 bases not matched to a gene; V was cut back by 5 bases and J by 7 bases. The CDR3 is made up of 16 amino acids. Germline V gene data show CDR1 as LNHDA and CDR2 as SQIVND (reference sequence). The DNA of the CDR3 is TGTGCCAGTAGTCGCTCCACCGGGACAGGGAGCCAGCCCCAGCATTTT. Encoded protein: CASSRSTGTGSQPQHF.

V is TRBV7-9 and J is TRBJ1-3; 7 nucleotides align to TRBD1. The CDR3 contains 15 residues. V lost 5 bases and J lost 0; bases outside the gene matches: 4. Germline CDR1 and CDR2: SEHNR and FQNEAQ (reference sequence). The CDR3: CASSGTASSGNTIYF. CDR3 bases: TGTGCCAGCAGCGGGACAGCCAGCTCTGGAAACACCATATATTTT.

This clone has a handful of counts. The chain employs TRBV11-2 and TRBJ1-2; TRBD1 matches at 7 bases. Per germline, CDR1 SGHAT and CDR2 FQNNGV. Losses at the gene ends were 3 bases for V and 4 bases for J; bases not matched to a gene: 2. The CDR3 loop spans 13 amino acids. The CDR3 loop is CASSLGQSYGYTF. CDR3 sequence (DNA): TGTGCCAGCAGCTTGGGACAGAGCTATGGCTACACCTTC.

The rearrangement links TRBV18 to TRBJ2-1, with 15 bases fitting TRBD2. Germline CDR1 is KGHSH and CDR2 is LQKENI. Losses at the gene ends were 1 base for V and 8 bases for J; bases not matched to a gene: 6. The CDR3 has 17 residues. The CDR3 DNA reads TGTGCCAGCTCACCACTAGGACTAGCGGGAGGGCGTGATGAGCAGTTCTTC. It is translated as CASSPLGLAGGRDEQFF.

This chain connects TRBV10-3 to TRBJ2-1, with no clear D. The CDR3 totals 12 residues. Trimming stripped 0 bases from V and 16 bases from J, with 13 bases between. The germline gives CDR1 ENHRY, CDR2 SYGVKD. The CDR3 is CAISESTSFTFF. In DNA, the CDR3 is TGTGCCATCAGTGAGTCAACTTCATTCACCTTCTTC.

The chain combines TRBV3-1 (or the pseudogene TRBV3-2) with TRBJ1-3, with TRBD1 matching over 7 bases. Germline V gene data show CDR1 as LGHDT and CDR2 as YNNKEL (reference sequence). After removal of 3 bases from V and 4 bases from J, the junction contained 6 bases not matched to a gene. The CDR3 runs 15 residues. The chain's CDR3 is CASSQNRDSGNTIYF. The CDR3 coding sequence is TGTGCCAGCAGCCAGAACCGGGACAGCGGAAACACCATATATTTT.

The rearrangement joins TRBV10-1 to TRBJ1-6; possibly TRBD1 for D (5 bases). The V end was cut by 0 bases, the J end by 11 bases, with 8 bases between. In germline, CDR1 is WNHNN, CDR2 SYGVQD (reference sequence). The CDR3 is 13 residues long. CDR3 sequence: CASSESGGAPLHF. The CDR3 DNA is TGCGCCAGCAGTGAGTCGGGGGGGGCACCCCTCCACTTT.

This clone showed up just once. This chain connects TRBV6-5 to TRBJ2-5, with D possibly being TRBD2 (7 bases). Germline V gene sequence: CDR1 MNHEY, CDR2 SVGAGI. This CDR3 is built from 16 residues. Trimming left V 2 bases short and J 0 bases short, with 13 bases between. CDR3 nucleotides: TGTGCCAGCAGTTACGGATGGGGGGGCAACCAAGAGACCCAGTACTTC. Protein: CASSYGWGGNQETQYF.